The clone carrying this TCR beta chain was counted a single time. These data are taken from a study of blood T cell repertoires in COVID-19. Whole-study context: Samples representing acute and convalescent COVID-19 were sourced from the United States, Italy and Spain.

Individuals drawn from around 25 US areas were about 18 to 89 years old. What the recovered Cohort 3 donors had was two negative PCRs, clearance, or symptom resolution. Generated by immunoSEQ multiplex PCR, the TCRdb table keeps only in-frame clones and is missing some. Among about 400,000 clones, around nine tenths were seen once, and the ten largest hold about 1.7%. Germline loops: CDR1 PRHDT, CDR2 FYEKMQ (reference sequence). Deletions cut 2 bases from V and 5 bases from J, with 10 bases between. This CDR3 has 15 amino acids. The clonotype comes from a woman aged 30 to 39 who had recovered from COVID-19. Sequencing was done on a sample of PBMCs or T cells enriched from blood (not recorded which). The chain is built from TRBV13 and TRBJ1-6; D is perhaps TRBD1 (5 bases). The CDR3 nucleotides read TGTGCCAGCAGCTTAAATACAGGAGATAATTCACCCCTCCACTTT. Amino acids: CASSLNTGDNSPLHF.